The source of this T cell receptor beta chain is a study of blood T cells in healthy people across ages. This clonotype was seen a few times. The CDR3 has 12 amino acids. Germline V lookup: CDR1 SQVTM, CDR2 ANQGSEA. A sample-barcoded 5' primer and a J-beta primer mix were used in a second PCR of roughly 7 to 12 cycles. TCRdb ran MiXCR on the 5' RACE reads and lists one entry per CDR3 protein. The table includes 550,000 to 750,000 distinct CDR3 sequences, around 20% detected once. The sequence was obtained from a man between 70 and 80 years old in good health. This chain uses TRBV29-1 with TRBJ2-1; 9 bases line up with TRBD2. Sample: blood. The CDR3 spells CSGGLAYNEQFF. CDR3 nucleotides: TGCTCGGGGGGACTAGCATATAATGAGCAGTTCTTC.